Following are 13 T cell receptor beta chains from one sample sequenced in a study of blood T cell repertoires in COVID-19. The table came from immunoSEQ multiplex PCR; TCRdb's copy has only in-frame clones and leaves some out. The sample holds roughly 420,000 clones, roughly 90% seen once. The sequenced sample was PBMCs or T cells enriched from blood (not recorded which). These TCRs come from a woman aged 30 to 39 with acute COVID-19.

The V and J genes are TRBV23-1 and TRBJ2-3; 8 bases line up with TRBD1. TRBV23-1 is an ORF, and what it does is uncertain. This CDR3 contains 15 residues. The trim removed 8 bases at V and 4 bases at J, leaving 11 bases unmatched. CDR3 bases: TGCGCCAGCGGGGGGACAGGCCAAGGGCCAGATACGCAGTATTTT. Translation: CASGGTGQGPDTQYF.

V usage is TRBV2 and J usage is TRBJ1-5, with 9 bases matching TRBD1. V dropped 2 bases and J dropped 4; count of bases not matched to a gene: 12. Germline assignment: CDR1 SNHLY and CDR2 FYNNEI. There are 18 residues in the CDR3. The CDR3 is CASSEHLLPGQGNQPQHF. As DNA, the CDR3 is TGTGCCAGCAGTGAACATCTCCTTCCGGGACAGGGAAATCAGCCCCAGCATTTT. The whole variable domain, filled in from reference TRBV2 and TRBJ1-5, reads EPEVTQTPSHQVTQMGQEVILRCVPISNHLYFYWYRQILGQKVEFLVSFYNNEISEKSEIFDDQFSVERPDGSNFTLKIRSTKLEDSAMYFCASSEHLLPGQGNQPQHFGDGTRLSIL.

The rearrangement joins TRBV7-8 to TRBJ1-5; no firm D call. This CDR3 region has 13 residues. V dropped 0 bases and J dropped 4 bases, with 4 bases sitting between them. Germline lookup yields CDR1 SGHVS and CDR2 FQNEAQ. The CDR3 spells CASSLALNQPQHF. The CDR3 bases are TGTGCCAGCAGCTTAGCGTTAAATCAGCCCCAGCATTTT.

The chain links TRBV5-1 to TRBJ1-1; unclear D gene. The V gene lost 0 bases and the J gene lost 2 bases, with 14 bases spanning the gap. CDR3 size: 16 residues. Looked up from germline, CDR1 is SGHRS and CDR2 is YFSETQ. CDR3 sequence reads: CASSLGGGFTNTEAFF. Written as DNA, the CDR3 is TGCGCCAGCAGCTTGGGTGGCGGTTTCACCAACACTGAAGCTTTCTTT.

This chain joins TRBV2 and TRBJ2-1, with 11 nucleotides matching TRBD2. Per the germline V gene, CDR1 is SNHLY and CDR2 is FYNNEI. V shed 7 bases and J 9 bases; nucleotides not matched to a gene: 5. The CDR3 has 13 amino acids. CDR3 nucleotide sequence: TGTGCCAGCAAGGCTAGCGGGGGGAGTGAGCAGTTCTTC. This sequence encodes CASKASGGSEQFF.

The CDR3 DNA sequence: TGTGCCAGCAGTTACAAGGGGGGGCTTAATAATGAGCAGTTCTTC. Protein sequence: CASSYKGGLNNEQFF. The V call is TRBV6-5, the J call TRBJ2-1; D might be TRBD2 (7 bases). Trimming stripped 2 bases from V and 7 bases from J, with 15 bases between. The CDR3 totals 15 residues. Germline CDR1 and CDR2: MNHEY and SVGAGI.

V and J are TRBV20-1 and TRBJ2-1, with a possible D match to TRBD2 (5 bases). The V end lost 8 bases, the J end lost 10 bases, and 15 bases lay between the germline ends. Germline loops: CDR1 DFQATT, CDR2 SNEGSKA (reference sequence). There are 11 residues in the CDR3. CDR3 region: CSTQVGGEQFF. The DNA of the CDR3 is TGCAGTACTCAAGTCGGAGGAGAGCAGTTCTTC.

The gene calls are TRBV7-3 and TRBJ1-1, with TRBD1 as a possible D gene (5 bases). This CDR3 comprises 16 residues. In germline, CDR1 is SGHTA, CDR2 FQGTGA. V was shortened by 2 bases and J by 4 bases, with 17 bases between the two germline ends. CDR3 nucleotides: TGTGCCAGCAGCTTACGCGCGCTCGGGGGTTTCACTGAAGCTTTCTTT. Amino acids: CASSLRALGGFTEAFF.

This chain connects TRBV5-5 to TRBJ2-1; D is perhaps TRBD1 (6 bases). V lost 4 bases and J 4 bases, leaving 21 bases between the germline ends. CDR3 length equals 17 residues. The V gene's germline CDR1 is SGHKS and CDR2 YYEKEE (reference sequence). In DNA, the CDR3 is TGTGCCAGCAGCCTAGGTGGGGGCGCAGAGCTATACAATGAGCAGTTCTTC. This sequence encodes CASSLGGGAELYNEQFF.

This chain connects TRBV19 to TRBJ1-5; D is perhaps TRBD1 (6 bases). The V gene lost 9 bases and the J gene lost 4 bases, with 13 bases spanning the gap. The germline V gene encodes CDR1 LNHDA and CDR2 SQIVND (reference sequence). The CDR3 sequence is 13 residues long. For the CDR3, the DNA is TGTGCCAGCTCCCCAGGGACAAATCAGCCCCAGCATTTT. As protein: CASSPGTNQPQHF. The variable domain in full, completed from reference TRBV19 and TRBJ1-5, reads DGGITQSPKYLFRKEGQNVTLSCEQNLNHDAMYWYRQDPGQGLRLIYYSQIVNDFQKGDIAEGYSVSREKKESFPLTVTSAQKNPTAFYLCASSPGTNQPQHFGDGTRLSIL.

The chain links TRBV6-5 to TRBJ2-5; D possibly corresponds to TRBD2 (5 bases). With 7 bases removed from V and 5 bases from J, the gap between germline ends came to 11 bases. Germline loops: CDR1 MNHEY, CDR2 SVGAGI. This CDR3 is 12 amino acids long. CDR3 loop: CASTRAGETQYF. CDR3 bases: TGTGCCAGCACAAGGGCGGGTGAGACCCAGTACTTC.

The rearrangement links TRBV5-4 to TRBJ1-6; TRBD1 might be the D (5 bases). This CDR3 is 13 amino acids long. Germline V gives CDR1 SGHNT, CDR2 YYREEE (reference sequence). V was shortened by 1 base and J by 9 bases, with 8 bases between the two germline ends. The CDR3: CASSLFQGSPLHF. CDR3 DNA sequence: TGTGCCAGCAGCTTGTTTCAGGGTTCACCCCTCCACTTT.

CDR3 nucleotides: TGTGCCAGCAGCTTTCTGATTACAAGGGGAAACACTGAAGCTTTCTTT. It codes for CASSFLITRGNTEAFF. The rearrangement links TRBV7-8 to TRBJ1-1; tentative D call: TRBD1 (5 bases). Germline lookup yields CDR1 SGHVS and CDR2 FQNEAQ. Trimming removed 3 bases from V and 2 bases from J, with 16 bases in between. The CDR3 spans 16 residues.